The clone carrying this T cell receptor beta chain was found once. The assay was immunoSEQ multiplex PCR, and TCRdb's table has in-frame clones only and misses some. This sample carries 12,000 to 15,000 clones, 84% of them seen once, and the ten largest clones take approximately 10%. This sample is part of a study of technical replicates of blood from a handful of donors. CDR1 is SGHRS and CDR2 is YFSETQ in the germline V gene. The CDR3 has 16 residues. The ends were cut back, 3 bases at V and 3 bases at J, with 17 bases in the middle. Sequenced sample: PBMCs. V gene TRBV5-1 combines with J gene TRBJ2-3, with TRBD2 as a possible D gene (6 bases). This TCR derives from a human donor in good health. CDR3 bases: TGCGCCAGCAGCTCCCTAGTCGGGAGTGGGACAGATACGCAGTATTTT. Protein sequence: CASSSLVGSGTDTQYF.